This T cell receptor (beta chain) was sequenced during a study of cytomegalovirus exposure and HLA in healthy donors (dated by TCRdb to the late 2010s). At the level of the whole study: An earlier analysis of a few hundred of the donors reported about 260 Gb of sequence data and about 120 million unique TCR beta sequences obtained from about 200 million T cells. In a later analysis, previously published TCR beta repertoires from 670 or so donors were re-analyzed and high-resolution HLA genotyping was added so that TCR occurrence patterns could be studied. The study used immunosequencing to profile the T cell repertoires of approximately 630 subjects and linked those repertoires to cytomegalovirus serostatus. The study aimed to test whether cataloging public T cell receptors could reveal signatures of past pathogen exposure. Donor age, sex, ethnicity and CMV serostatus were compiled alongside the repertoire data. Of the approximately 400 genotyped donors, roughly 85% fell in the genetic ancestry cluster associated with self-reported Caucasian donors. The number of donors typed differed by locus, with roughly 620-640 for A, B, C, DRB1 and DQB1, 522 for DQA1, 606 for DPA1, and under 490 for DPB1. To predict cytomegalovirus infection status, the study combined high-throughput TCR immunosequencing, statistical association of individual TCRs with disease status, and machine learning. An early release covering roughly 640 HLA-typed donors comprised about 310 gigabases of sequencing data and around 80 million unique TCR sequences. HLA typing included class I and class II loci at four-digit resolution. A later genetic analysis used genome-wide SNP genotypes for 398 of the 666 donors, treating that subset as a discovery cohort. Roughly five DR-DQ haplotypes were treated as single units for association and clustering because of strong linkage in the cohort. Rather than drawing on any new phenotypic data, the later analysis identified candidate immune exposures from TCR beta sequences and the way those sequences occurred across donors. Every discovery cohort repertoire had been produced on one sequencing platform. Along with the roughly 610-subject first cohort, a separate validation cohort of over a hundred different subjects was used. An earlier analysis of approximately 630 of the donors applied high-throughput TCR beta sequencing to assess whether each TCR beta V gene segment acted as functional or pseudogenic. Among 300 to 450 genotyped donors of the cohort, an average of approximately 230,000 unique TCR beta nucleotide sequences were sequenced per donor, around a sixth of them non-productive.

In regard to this clone: Its antigen remains undetermined. It has no much larger one-base neighbor in the sample; base qualities were not kept.

The study at large found these results: Strong co-occurrence of HLA alleles, especially DR and DQ, made assigning TCR associations to individual alleles difficult. In this cohort, only TCR beta chains were sequenced, and detectable features were limited by the absence of alpha or paired-chain data. In a later analysis, 16,951 TCR beta sequences were associated with specific HLA alleles at a false discovery rate of 0.05. The authors suggested that the approach could potentially be extended to other disease states and immunological phenotypes. In a later analysis, the rate of TCR association differed among HLA loci, with DRB1 alleles having the most associated TCRs and HLA-C alleles having the fewest. While some public TCRs were present in many individuals, most TCR sequences turned up only very rarely across donors. The only immune exposure information available for the cohort was CMV serostatus. In a later analysis, HLA-associated TCR beta chains showed more clonal expansion and lower generation probabilities than non-associated chains that were equally common. A later analysis found that most CMV-associated TCR beta chains appeared HLA-restricted, with HLA associations seemingly driven largely by CMV exposure. A further reported finding was that TCR beta sequences accurately predicted the HLA-A and HLA-B alleles for most subjects in the first cohort. The presence/absence analyses assumed that sequencing depth was roughly uniform across donors, and that assumption may not be true. Because HLA typing was missing for some donors at each locus, association tests included only the typed subset. An earlier analysis of several hundred of the donors showed that most TCR beta V segments appeared in productive rearrangements either about 87% or about 30% of the time, which broadly matched IMGT annotations. An association between a missense DCLRE1C variant and V-gene and J-gene trimming of TCR beta chains was found in a later genetic analysis and replicated in an independent cohort. The classifier was reported to diagnose cytomegalovirus status with high specificity and sensitivity in both the original cohort and the validation cohort. Because counts were too low, seventeen rarely observed V segments, including chromosome 9 orphons, were left out of the earlier analysis of a few hundred of the donors. Three of the identified cytomegalovirus-associated TCR beta chains were confirmed in vitro to be specific for cytomegalovirus antigens. In a later genetic analysis, fewer N-insertions in productive TCRs were reported among donors in an Asian-associated ancestry cluster than the 666-donor mean. Linkage disequilibrium might explain the correlated functional status among segregating V segments, but an unknown experimental factor could not be ruled out. A total of 164 TCR beta chains were listed by the study as associated with cytomegalovirus. A later analysis reported that several top co-occurrence clusters appeared linked to parvovirus B19, influenza, CMV and Epstein-Barr virus. A cluster of highly shared sequence variants was judged likely to be a technical artifact of the sequencing pipeline.

The cohort was made up of approximately 700 healthy bone marrow donors. All cohort members were sampled while nominally healthy, although unrecorded immune exposures were likely present. The donor was CMV seronegative and belonged to the group of 380 or so seronegative cohort members. A peripheral blood sample was provided by each donor, and peripheral blood mononuclear cells were used for TCR beta sequencing. Genomic DNA extraction from the blood cell samples was performed with the Qiagen DNeasy Blood Extraction Kit. Library creation used the immunoSEQ multiplex PCR assay. A mixture of 60 forward primers for TCR Vbeta segments and 13 reverse primers for TCR Jbeta segments was used in the multiplex PCR. A multiplex PCR assay on genomic DNA amplified the CDR3 region of rearranged TCR beta genes. Amplified TCR beta libraries were sequenced as 87-base-pair reads on the Illumina HiSeq System. As for the authors' bioinformatics: Across the roughly 670 repertoires, a later analysis counted tens of millions of unique TCR beta chains, approximately 12 million of which were shared by at least two donors. A nearest-neighbor algorithm error-corrected the raw reads and collapsed the reads into unique sequences, merging closely related sequences to remove PCR and sequencing errors. CDR3 sequences were aligned to IMGT reference sequences to assign V, D and J gene segments. For a sequence to be retained, at least a six-nucleotide match to both a V gene segment and a J gene segment was required. A rearrangement counted as productive if the CDR3 had no stop codons and remained in frame with V and J, and every other rearrangement counted as non-productive. CDR3 was defined by IMGT convention, running from the second conserved V-encoded cysteine to the conserved J-encoded phenylalanine. In an earlier analysis of 500 to 650 of the donors, sequences lacking an unambiguous match to a single V gene segment were excluded. An earlier analysis of a few hundred of the donors classified V segments as functional when productive rearrangements were above 56.7% and as segregating when the standard deviation between donors was above 5%. A statistical classification framework was built for diagnosing cytomegalovirus status from the catalog of TCR beta chain sequences. A later analysis assigned V and J genes by comparing TCR nucleotide sequences with IMGT/GENE-DB human TR gene sequences. A later analysis assigned CDR3 sequences and most-parsimonious VDJ recombination scenarios with the TCRdist pipeline. A later analysis defined each TCR beta chain by its CDR3 amino acid sequence plus V-gene family, and excluded reads lacking a unique V-gene family. A later analysis removed 500 to 600 highly shared, low-generation-probability nucleotide sequences to deal with suspected cross-contamination and a sequencing artifact. A later analysis calculated a clonal expansion index for each public chain from normalized within-repertoire ranks of inferred template counts. Generation probabilities in a later analysis came from a VDJ recombination model fitted to out-of-frame rearrangements, and those results were checked against IGoR. In a later analysis, TCR-TCR, TCR-HLA and TCR-CMV co-occurrence was scored with hypergeometric tests, and a repertoire-size bias correction was applied to TCR pairs. A later analysis estimated false discovery rates by permuting HLA or CMV assignments 20 times. In a later analysis, co-occurring TCRs were grouped with DBSCAN, and TCRdist sequence similarity was added when clustering was performed within HLA-allele-positive subsets. For co-occurrence clustering, repertoires with fewer than 30,000 or more than 120,000 public chains were excluded, along with about five repertoires with anomalous nucleotide sharing. TCRdb obtained this table from immuneACCESS and retained in-frame rearrangements with V and J assigned. These tables miss some clones; where compared with another copy, unresolved V genes account for less than half of the shortfall, and the remainder is unexplained. V, J and clone size were drawn from that table, and D and trimming were deduced from the DNA. Within this sample are about 150,000 clones, with 84% of them counted one time only. The biggest ten clones account for under 0.4% of the sample.

Sequences were obtained from PBMCs. The clonotype was recovered from a boy between 2 and 10 years old in good health and CMV-seronegative.

The CDR3 has the sequence CASSQLTSLDEQYF. The nucleotide sequence reads TGCGCCAGCAGCCAATTGACTAGCCTTGACGAGCAGTACTTC. The rearrangement joined TRBV4-1 to TRBJ2-7, and 7 junction bases match TRBD2. In the germline V gene, CDR1 corresponds to MGHRA and CDR2 to YSYEKL. V is trimmed back by 2 bases and J by 5 bases, and the junction contains 6 bases that no gene match accounts for. From cysteine to phenylalanine, the CDR3 is 14 amino acids long. The CDR3 DNA has 42 bases and is translated from base 1.